A single T cell receptor beta chain is shown here with its context. Vbeta (60) and Jbeta (13) primers were used in the PCR. Assay used: immunoSEQ multiplex PCR; TCRdb lists only in-frame clones, some missing. Counted here are some 120,000 clones, 60% to 85% occurring once; the ten biggest clones make up around 3.2%. V lost 2 bases and J lost 0; bases outside the gene matches: 8. This CDR3 is built from 18 residues. Germline loops: CDR1 SGHTA, CDR2 FQGNSA. These data come from a study of cytomegalovirus exposure and HLA in healthy donors. Sequenced input: PBMCs. The receptor was isolated from a man aged 25 to 45 in good health and CMV-seronegative. This chain links TRBV7-2 with TRBJ1-3; the match to TRBD1 covers 9 bases. CDR3 residues: CASSLHQATGGSGNTIYF. The CDR3 region has the DNA TGTGCCAGCAGCTTACATCAAGCGACAGGGGGCTCTGGAAACACCATATATTTT.